This T cell receptor beta chain comes out of a study of technical replicates of blood from several donors. Only in-frame clones appear in the TCRdb table, and some are missing; sequencing was by immunoSEQ multiplex PCR. Among 55,000 to 75,000 clones, approximately 92% were seen once, and the ten largest hold approximately 4.2%. The clonotype was recovered from a human donor in good health. Some clones in this sample may be carry-over from other donors' samples. The sample taken for sequencing was PBMCs.

The CDR3 sequence: CASTVGGYPNQLSYEQYF. The CDR3 bases are TGCGCCAGCACCGTCGGGGGATACCCTAACCAATTATCCTACGAGCAGTACTTC. The rearrangement uses TRBV10-2 and TRBJ2-7; D is possibly TRBD2 (6 bases). Per the germline V gene, CDR1 is WSHSY and CDR2 is SAAADI. V lost 7 bases and J lost 1, with 26 bases in between. The CDR3 has 18 residues.